The 17 T cell receptor beta chains below come from one sample, sequenced in a study of T cells in Graves' hyperthyroidism and ophthalmopathy. There were TCR beta CDR3 regions amplified from RNA transcripts. The HTBI primer set served for first-round RT-PCR of the TCR CDR3. From the multiplex PCR reads, TCRdb called clonotypes with MiXCR, one entry per CDR3 protein. The sample yields over 250,000 distinct CDR3 sequences, approximately 17% seen once. The sample was blood. These TCRs come from a woman aged 60-75 years with Graves' ophthalmopathy.

This clonotype has a count of ten or more. The J gene is TRBJ2-5, the V gene TRBV6-1, with D maybe TRBD1 (5 bases). CDR3 length: 15 residues. Trimming cost V 5 bases and J 5 bases, with 18 bases left between them. Germline loops: CDR1 MNHNS, CDR2 SASEGT. CDR3 in amino acids: CASSWGPPGRETQYF. The CDR3 DNA reads as TGTGCCAGCAGTTGGGGTCCCCCAGGGCGGGAGACCCAGTACTTC.

The chain combines TRBV7-9 with TRBJ2-3; 11 positions match TRBD2. J was trimmed by 6 bases and V by 4 bases; bases with no gene match: 12. Germline V gene lookup returns CDR1 SEHNR and CDR2 FQNEAQ (reference sequence). The CDR3 totals 17 residues. The CDR3 here is CASSSVLAGEAADTQYF. The CDR3 nucleotides are TGTGCCAGCAGCTCAGTACTAGCGGGGGAGGCCGCGGATACGCAGTATTTT.

Ten or more counts support this clonotype. V and J are TRBV2 and TRBJ1-5; 7 bases match TRBD1. CDR1 is SNHLY and CDR2 is FYNNEI in the germline V gene. The CDR3 is 14 amino acids. V lost 5 bases to trimming and J lost 4 bases; unmatched junction nucleotides: 5. The CDR3 protein is CASSIRDRNQPQHF. CDR3 coding DNA: TGTGCCAGCAGTATCCGGGACAGAAATCAGCCCCAGCATTTT.

This clonotype has a handful of counts. CDR3 DNA sequence: TGCAGTGCTCCACCCGCCGACAGGGGCAGAGAGACCCAGTACTTC. Protein: CSAPPADRGRETQYF. This chain connects TRBV20-1 to TRBJ2-5; TRBD1 aligns across 8 bases. The germline V gene has CDR1 DFQATT and CDR2 SNEGSKA (reference sequence). V lost 5 bases and J lost 4; bases outside the gene matches: 12. The CDR3 is 15 amino acids.

This clonotype was picked up many times. V usage is TRBV20-1 and J usage is TRBJ2-7; D gene unclear. Trimming stripped 0 bases from V and 6 bases from J, with 9 bases between. The CDR3 covers 12 residues. From germline, CDR1 is DFQATT and CDR2 SNEGSKA (reference sequence). CDR3: CSAREITPEQYF. Written as DNA, the CDR3 is TGCAGTGCTAGAGAAATCACCCCCGAGCAGTACTTC.

This clonotype was counted at least ten times. The chain combines TRBV20-1 with TRBJ2-1; 8 positions agree with TRBD2. The CDR3 runs to 13 residues. Germline CDR1 reads DFQATT; CDR2 reads SNEGSKA (reference sequence). V was clipped by 3 bases and J by 7 bases; unmatched bases: 5. Here the CDR3 reads CSASGRAGNEQFF. The CDR3 coding sequence is TGCAGTGCTAGCGGGAGGGCCGGGAATGAGCAGTTCTTC.

This clonotype was recorded at least ten times. V gene TRBV30 combines with J gene TRBJ1-1, with D perhaps matching TRBD1 (6 bases). This CDR3 comprises 14 residues. Germline V gene data show CDR1 as GTSNPN and CDR2 as SVGIG (reference sequence). V was clipped by 3 bases and J by 3 bases, with 14 bases between them. CDR3 sequence (DNA): TGTGCCTGGAGCCTGACAGGTCCGGACACTGAAGCTTTCTTT. This encodes CAWSLTGPDTEAFF.

This clonotype was counted many times. The CDR3 reads CASSSWRQGGLAEQFF. The CDR3 nucleotides are TGTGCCAGCAGCTCCTGGAGACAGGGGGGACTCGCTGAGCAGTTCTTC. The chain employs TRBV7-9 and TRBJ2-1; 9 bases match TRBD1. The ends lost 4 bases at V and 9 bases at J; junction bases unmatched: 13. The CDR3 loop spans 16 amino acids. Germline V gene lookup returns CDR1 SEHNR and CDR2 FQNEAQ (reference sequence).

This clonotype was recorded many times. The chain uses TRBV7-2 and TRBJ2-5, with TRBD2 as a possible D gene (7 bases). The ends were cut back, 4 bases at V and 1 base at J, with 16 bases in the middle. Germline V gene sequence: CDR1 SGHTA, CDR2 FQGNSA. This CDR3 contains 16 residues. CDR3: CASSSSRRGRQETQYF. CDR3 bases: TGTGCCAGCAGCTCCTCCCGGCGGGGGCGCCAAGAGACCCAGTACTTC.

V and J are TRBV15 and TRBJ2-7, with 8 bases lining up with TRBD1. The J segment lost 4 bases and the V segment lost 4 bases, leaving 12 bases of the junction unmatched. From germline, CDR1 is LNHNV and CDR2 YYDKDF (reference sequence). This CDR3 region has 16 residues. The CDR3 nucleotides are TGTGCCACCAGCAAAGAGGGGATCAGGGGGCGGTACGAGCAGTACTTC. Its translation is CATSKEGIRGRYEQYF.

This clonotype was detected many times. V usage is TRBV6-2 or TRBV6-3 and J usage is TRBJ1-1; tentative D call: TRBD1 (5 bases). Trimming shortened V by 8 bases and J by 4 bases, and 11 bases separated the two germline ends. Germline CDR1 is MNHEY and CDR2 is SVGEGT. The CDR3 runs 12 residues. CDR3 bases: TGTGCCAGCGACCTTGGGGGCACTGAAGCTTTCTTT. Protein sequence: CASDLGGTEAFF.

This clonotype was found many times. The chain recombines TRBV7-9 with TRBJ2-7, with 8 bases matching TRBD1. Per germline, CDR1 SEHNR and CDR2 FQNEAQ (reference sequence). Trimming took 4 bases from V and 5 from J; bases not matched to a gene: 10. This CDR3 is built from 15 residues. The chain's CDR3 is CASSWGGTGGDEQYF. CDR3 bases: TGTGCCAGCAGCTGGGGCGGGACAGGTGGCGACGAGCAGTACTTC.

This clonotype was picked up one time. A much larger clone is a single base away; this may be a read error. This chain links TRBV6-5 with TRBJ2-7; D is possibly TRBD1 or TRBD2 (5 bases each). The J call is uncertain, as TRBJ2-1 better fits the DNA end. This CDR3 has 14 amino acids. Germline lookup yields CDR1 MNHEY and CDR2 SVGAGI. The CDR3 coding sequence is TGTGCCAGCAGTTACGGGGGAAACCGCTACGAGCAGTTCTTC. It codes for CASSYGGNRYEQFF.

As regards this clonotype: With a much larger clone just one base away, this may be a read error. Without the conserved terminal phenylalanine or tryptophan, this CDR3 likely stems from a read error. The J gene is TRBJ1-2, the V gene TRBV2; TRBD1 matches 10 bases. The length of the CDR3 is 14 residues. Unmatched junction bases numbered 8, after V lost 6 bases and J lost 7 bases. Germline CDR1 and CDR2: SNHLY and FYNNEI. CDR3 sequence reads: CASSKGTGEVGYTL. CDR3 nucleotides: TGTGCCAGCAGCAAAGGGACAGGGGAAGTTGGCTACACCCTC.

This clonotype turned up a few times. The chain uses TRBV6-2 or TRBV6-3 and TRBJ2-3; 11 bases are a match to TRBD2. Germline CDR1 is MNHEY and CDR2 is SVGEGT. This CDR3 comprises 16 residues. Trimming removed 10 bases from V and 0 bases from J; junction bases left unmatched: 9. The CDR3: CATRGLAEASTDTQYF. The CDR3, as DNA: TGTGCCACCCGGGGACTAGCGGAAGCTAGCACAGATACGCAGTATTTT.

V is TRBV12-3 or TRBV12-4 and J is TRBJ2-2; D is possibly TRBD2 (7 bases). Trimming stripped 3 bases from V and 2 bases from J, with 13 bases between. This CDR3 has 16 amino acids. The CDR3 region is CASSFGGGHNTGELFF. The CDR3 DNA sequence: TGTGCCAGCAGTTTTGGGGGGGGACACAACACCGGGGAGCTGTTTTTT.

The V gene is TRBV11-2, the J gene TRBJ1-2; 8 nucleotides match TRBD1. The V gene's germline CDR1 is SGHAT and CDR2 FQNNGV. CDR3 length: 15 residues. V lost 1 base and J lost 4; bases outside the gene matches: 5. The CDR3 loop reads CASSLGPGQVYGYTF. CDR3 DNA sequence: TGTGCCAGCAGCTTAGGGCCGGGACAGGTCTATGGCTACACCTTC. Supplemented by reference TRBV11-2 and TRBJ1-2, the full variable domain reads EAGVAQSPRYKIIEKRQSVAFWCNPISGHATLYWYQQILGQGPKLLIQFQNNGVVDDSQLPKDRFSAERLKGVDSTLKIQPAKLEDSAVYLCASSLGPGQVYGYTFGSGTRLTVV.